This T cell receptor beta chain was recovered during a study of blood T cell repertoires in COVID-19. Study-wide background: Sites in the United States, Italy and Spain provided acute and convalescent COVID-19 samples.

The authors' processing: Reference gene primer amplification gave estimated nucleated cell counts. Some clones are missing from TCRdb's copy, which holds only in-frame ones; the method was immunoSEQ multiplex PCR. D and trimming were read from the DNA, whereas the V and J calls and clone size are those reported in that table. The sample lists fewer than 350,000 clones; 90% were seen once. CDR1 and CDR2 from the germline V gene are SGHDT and YYEEEE. V trimming: 6 bases; J trimming: 4 bases; junction bases outside the gene matches: 3. CDR3 length: 13 residues. This clonotype originated in a woman under 30 with acute COVID-19. The source material was PBMCs or T cells enriched from blood (not recorded which). J is TRBJ1-3 and V is TRBV5-6, with 8 positions matching TRBD1. CDR3 loop: CASIGQGGNTIYF. The DNA for the CDR3 is TGTGCCAGCATCGGACAGGGCGGAAACACCATATATTTT.